These 9 T cell receptor beta chains originate from one sample sequenced in a study of cytomegalovirus exposure and HLA in healthy donors. Researchers ran the PCR with 60 Vbeta and 13 Jbeta primers. Sequencing was performed with immunoSEQ multiplex PCR; in TCRdb, only in-frame clones are kept and a portion is missing. The sample shows about 120,000 clones, 60% to 85% of them seen only once. Sequencing was carried out using PBMCs. The receptors shown here come from a woman under 40 in good health and CMV-seropositive.

This clone occurred a few times. The V gene is TRBV6-5, the J gene TRBJ1-1; 8 nucleotides match TRBD1. J was trimmed by 7 bases and V by 2 bases; bases with no gene match: 6. Per the germline V gene, CDR1 is MNHEY and CDR2 is SVGAGI. This CDR3 comprises 14 residues. The CDR3 spells CASSYVRTGNEAFF. The CDR3 nucleotides are TGTGCCAGCAGTTACGTACGGACAGGGAATGAAGCTTTCTTT.

V gene TRBV9 combines with J gene TRBJ1-1; TRBD1 matches 9 bases. The CDR3 is made up of 15 amino acids. V dropped 4 bases and J dropped 4; count of bases not matched to a gene: 8. Germline V gene sequence: CDR1 SGDLS, CDR2 YYNGEE. CDR3 bases: TGTGCCAGCAGCCTTATTGAGACAGGGGGCACTGAAGCTTTCTTT. It specifies CASSLIETGGTEAFF.

This clone appeared a single time. This rearrangement joins TRBV5-6 to TRBJ1-4; no clear D gene. Trimming shortened V by 4 bases and J by 4 bases, and 11 bases separated the two germline ends. The CDR3 runs 14 residues. Germline V gives CDR1 SGHDT, CDR2 YYEEEE. CDR3 loop: CASSLGLYNEKLFF. CDR3 nucleotides: TGTGCCAGCAGCCTCGGACTGTATAATGAAAAACTGTTTTTT.

J is TRBJ1-4 and V is TRBV5-5, with D perhaps TRBD1 (5 bases). V was clipped by 3 bases and J by 0 bases, with 12 bases between them. The CDR3 spans 16 residues. Germline CDR1 and CDR2: SGHKS and YYEKEE (reference sequence). CDR3 amino acids: CASSSPWGATNEKLFF. DNA for the CDR3: TGTGCCAGCAGCTCCCCGTGGGGGGCAACTAATGAAAAACTGTTTTTT.

The gene calls are TRBV7-9 and TRBJ2-3; D might be TRBD2 (5 bases). The CDR3 consists of 13 residues. Between the trimmed V and J ends, which lost 2 bases and 4 bases, there was a span of 7 bases. CDR1 and CDR2 (germline): SEHNR, FQNEAQ (reference sequence). The CDR3 loop reads CASSLYGADTQYF. The CDR3 DNA reads as TGTGCCAGCAGCTTATACGGGGCAGATACGCAGTATTTT.

The V call is TRBV11-2, the J call TRBJ1-2; D is perhaps TRBD1 (6 bases). CDR3 length: 15 amino acids. The germline V gene encodes CDR1 SGHAT and CDR2 FQNNGV. Trimming removed 1 base at V and 4 bases at J, with 13 bases between. The CDR3 spells CASSLVSGVGYGYTF. The DNA of the CDR3 is TGTGCCAGCAGCTTAGTATCAGGGGTCGGCTATGGCTACACCTTC.

The V call is TRBV5-4, the J call TRBJ2-7; TRBD1 might be the D (6 bases). The V gene's germline CDR1 is SGHNT and CDR2 YYREEE (reference sequence). V lost 2 bases to trimming and J lost 4 bases, with 13 bases between them. This CDR3 comprises 14 residues. CDR3 sequence reads: CASSFGRGRYEQYF. The CDR3 DNA reads as TGTGCCAGCAGCTTCGGCAGGGGAAGGTACGAGCAGTACTTC.

V and J are TRBV5-4 and TRBJ1-1; D not certain. The V gene lost 4 bases and the J gene lost 6 bases, with 16 bases spanning the gap. Per the germline V gene, CDR1 is SGHNT and CDR2 is YYREEE (reference sequence). This CDR3 has 14 residues. The CDR3 region is CASSPGLDFAEAFF. The CDR3 bases are TGTGCCAGCAGCCCAGGTTTGGATTTCGCTGAAGCTTTCTTT.

The chain has TRBV7-3 and TRBJ2-5; the match to TRBD2 covers 11 bases. There are 14 residues in the CDR3. Germline trimming cut 3 bases from V and 3 bases from J; bases unmatched to any gene: 0. Looked up from germline, CDR1 is SGHTA and CDR2 is FQGTGA. CDR3 loop: CASSLTSGEETQYF. CDR3 coding DNA: TGTGCCAGCAGCTTGACTAGCGGGGAAGAGACCCAGTACTTC. Supplemented by reference TRBV7-3 and TRBJ2-5, the full variable domain reads GAGVSQTPSNKVTEKGKYVELRCDPISGHTALYWYRQSLGQGPEFLIYFQGTGAADDSGLPNDRFFAVRPEGSVSTLKIQRTERGDSAVYLCASSLTSGEETQYFGPGTRLLVL.